The 9 T cell receptor beta chains below were found in one sample sequenced in a study of blood T cell repertoires in COVID-19. Assay: immunoSEQ multiplex PCR; the TCRdb copy retains only in-frame clones and omits some. The data contain around 150,000 clones, 75% to 90% of them singletons. The sequenced material came from peripheral blood. These TCRs come from a man in his 60s with active or convalescent COVID-19.

This rearrangement joins TRBV6-5 to TRBJ1-6; 7 bases align to TRBD1. This CDR3 has 15 amino acids. Germline assignment: CDR1 MNHEY and CDR2 SVGAGI. J was trimmed by 5 bases and V by 9 bases; bases with no gene match: 10. CDR3 nucleotides: TGTGCCAGTAGGGGACAGCAAGGGAATAATTCACCCCTCCACTTT. This translates into CASRGQQGNNSPLHF.

The chain recombines TRBV18 with TRBJ2-3; no clear D. The CDR3 is 13 residues long. Trimming removed 3 bases at V and 3 bases at J, with 7 bases between. Germline CDR1 and CDR2: KGHSH and LQKENI. CDR3 amino acids: CASSPRKTDTQYF. CDR3 nucleotide sequence: TGTGCCAGCTCACCGCGGAAGACAGATACGCAGTATTTT.

This clone has only one observation. This sequence joins TRBV4-1 and TRBJ1-2; the D gene is possibly TRBD1 (5 bases). The length of the CDR3 is 15 residues. V gave up 0 bases and J gave up 4 bases, with 12 bases separating them. CDR1 and CDR2 (germline): MGHRA, YSYEKL. The CDR3 DNA reads TGCGCCAGCAGCCAAGATTGGGGGGTCCCCTATGGCTACACCTTC. Protein sequence: CASSQDWGVPYGYTF.

The chain joins TRBV10-3 to TRBJ2-7; TRBD2 might be the D (7 bases). The V gene's germline CDR1 is ENHRY and CDR2 SYGVKD. V was pared by 4 bases and J by 5 bases, with 12 bases between. CDR3 length: 13 amino acids. CDR3 residues: CAISGGGPNEQYF. CDR3 DNA sequence: TGTGCCATCAGTGGGGGGGGGCCCAACGAGCAGTACTTC.

The chain joins TRBV6-2 or TRBV6-3 to TRBJ2-5; perhaps TRBD2 as D (5 bases). The V and J ends lost 0 bases and 5 bases respectively, with 13 bases between them. This CDR3 region has 15 residues. The germline V gene has CDR1 MNHEY and CDR2 SVGEGT. The CDR3 spells CASSYSLASTETQYF. The DNA for the CDR3 is TGTGCCAGCAGTTACTCGCTCGCTAGCACGGAGACCCAGTACTTC.

The chain carries TRBV15 and TRBJ1-6; 7 nucleotides agree with TRBD1. CDR1 LNHNV and CDR2 YYDKDF come from the germline V gene (reference sequence). This CDR3 is 18 amino acids long. Germline trimming cut 5 bases from V and 0 bases from J; bases unmatched to any gene: 10. In DNA, the CDR3 is TGTGCCACCAGCGGGCGGACAGGTTACCACTCCTATAATTCACCCCTCCACTTT. The encoded protein is CATSGRTGYHSYNSPLHF.

In its sample, this clone was seen once. Other DNA variants within this sample encode the same CDR3. This chain uses TRBV12-3 or TRBV12-4 with TRBJ1-5; tentative D call: TRBD1 (5 bases). Trimming pared 4 bases from V and 10 bases from J, leaving 8 bases between. CDR3 length equals 11 residues. CDR3 sequence: CASSSGKPQHF. The CDR3 DNA reads TGTGCCAGCAGTTCAGGGAAACCCCAGCATTTT.

The V gene is TRBV28, the J gene TRBJ2-7; the D is unclear. The CDR3 length is 13 residues. V was shortened by 3 bases and J by 4 bases, with 10 bases between the two germline ends. Per germline, CDR1 MDHEN and CDR2 SYDVKM. DNA for the CDR3: TGTGCCAGCAGTTTCAGCGCCCTATACGAGCAGTACTTC. Translated, it gives CASSFSALYEQYF. The full variable domain, with the rest looked up from reference TRBV28 and TRBJ2-7, is DVKVTQSSRYLVKRTGEKVFLECVQDMDHENMFWYRQDPGLGLRLIYFSYDVKMKEKGDIPEGYSVSREKKERFSLILESASTNQTSMYLCASSFSALYEQYFGPGTRLTVT.

DNA for the CDR3: TGTGCCAGCAGTTTAGGTAGGGGATGGAACACTGAAGCTTTCTTT. It is translated as CASSLGRGWNTEAFF. The chain is built from TRBV28 and TRBJ1-1; tentative D call: TRBD1 (5 bases). V dropped 2 bases and J dropped 1 base, with 11 bases sitting between them. Germline V gene sequence: CDR1 MDHEN, CDR2 SYDVKM. This CDR3 comprises 15 residues.